Listed here are 6 T cell receptor beta chains from one sample, sequenced in a study of tumor-infiltrating lymphocytes in localized non-small cell lung cancer. Only in-frame clones appear in the TCRdb table, and some are missing; sequencing was by immunoSEQ multiplex PCR. The data show about 21,000 clones, with over 70% seen just once and around 3.4% held by the top ten. The sample comprised lung tumor tissue. The source of these receptors is a human donor with non-small cell lung cancer.

The J gene is TRBJ2-2, the V gene TRBV2; D not certain. In germline, CDR1 is SNHLY, CDR2 FYNNEI. Trimming removed 2 bases from V and 6 bases from J, with 7 bases in between. The CDR3 consists of 13 residues. In DNA form, the CDR3 reads TGTGCCAGCAGTGAATGGGTATCCGGGGAGCTGTTTTTT. Amino acid sequence: CASSEWVSGELFF.

The gene calls are TRBV7-3 and TRBJ2-3; possibly TRBD1 or TRBD2 for D (6 bases each). The CDR3 loop spans 18 amino acids. Germline V gives CDR1 SGHTA, CDR2 FQGTGA. V lost 2 bases and J lost 1, with 19 bases in between. CDR3 in DNA: TGTGCCAGCAGCTTATGGGGTTACGGGGGACAAGGCACAGATACGCAGTATTTT. It yields the protein CASSLWGYGGQGTDTQYF.

The gene calls are TRBV18 and TRBJ2-1, with D tentatively TRBD1 (6 bases). The V and J ends lost 3 bases and 5 bases respectively, with 11 bases between them. The germline V gene has CDR1 KGHSH and CDR2 LQKENI. CDR3 length equals 14 residues. The CDR3 spells CASSPSQGNNEQFF. CDR3 coding DNA: TGTGCCAGCTCACCTAGCCAGGGGAACAATGAGCAGTTCTTC.

V gene TRBV18 combines with J gene TRBJ2-7; D is perhaps TRBD1 or TRBD2 (5 bases each). The CDR3 sequence is 14 residues long. Trimming removed 3 bases at V and 7 bases at J, with 16 bases between. Germline V gene sequence: CDR1 KGHSH, CDR2 LQKENI. As DNA, the CDR3 is TGTGCCAGCTCACCGGGGACGGCCGTCCGAGAGCAGTACTTC. Protein product: CASSPGTAVREQYF. The full variable domain, completed using reference TRBV18 and TRBJ2-7, is NAGVMQNPRHLVRRRGQEARLRCSPMKGHSHVYWYRQLPEEGLKFMVYLQKENIIDESGMPKERFSAEFPKEGPSILRIQQVVRGDSAAYFCASSPGTAVREQYFGPGTRLTVT.

V and J are TRBV2 and TRBJ2-1, with 9 bases matching TRBD1. V shed 5 bases and J 7 bases; nucleotides not matched to a gene: 6. CDR1 SNHLY and CDR2 FYNNEI come from the germline V gene. This CDR3 is 14 amino acids long. The CDR3 is CASSPQGAGNEQFF. The CDR3 DNA follows: TGTGCCAGCAGTCCACAGGGGGCGGGAAATGAGCAGTTCTTC.

The V and J genes are TRBV19 and TRBJ2-1, with 7 bases identical to TRBD2. Germline-derived CDR1 and CDR2 are LNHDA and SQIVND (reference sequence). CDR3 length: 15 residues. Losses at the gene ends were 3 bases for V and 3 bases for J; bases not matched to a gene: 5. In DNA, the CDR3 is TGTGCCAGTAGTATGAGTCTAGCGGTCTACAATGAGCAGTTCTTC. Residues: CASSMSLAVYNEQFF.